This TCR beta chain originates from a study of cytomegalovirus exposure and HLA in healthy donors. The V end lost 5 bases, the J end lost 5 bases, and 15 bases lay between the germline ends. CDR1 SQVTM and CDR2 ANQGSEA come from the germline V gene. There are 13 residues in the CDR3. PCR was performed using 60 Vbeta and 13 Jbeta primers. Produced via immunoSEQ multiplex PCR; TCRdb's table is partial and in-frame only. The sample carries about 62,000 clones, about 90% recorded once. Worth noting for this clone: No antigen is known for it.

Study-level points and caveats: CMV serostatus alone was available as immune exposure information.

The sample comprised PBMCs. The J gene is TRBJ2-5, the V gene TRBV29-1, with a possible D match to TRBD2 (5 bases). The clonotype was recovered from a man between 18 and 29 years old in good health and CMV-seronegative. The chain's CDR3 is CSVPGPREETQYF. CDR3 bases: TGCAGCGTTCCGGGTCCTAGGGAGGAGACCCAGTACTTC.